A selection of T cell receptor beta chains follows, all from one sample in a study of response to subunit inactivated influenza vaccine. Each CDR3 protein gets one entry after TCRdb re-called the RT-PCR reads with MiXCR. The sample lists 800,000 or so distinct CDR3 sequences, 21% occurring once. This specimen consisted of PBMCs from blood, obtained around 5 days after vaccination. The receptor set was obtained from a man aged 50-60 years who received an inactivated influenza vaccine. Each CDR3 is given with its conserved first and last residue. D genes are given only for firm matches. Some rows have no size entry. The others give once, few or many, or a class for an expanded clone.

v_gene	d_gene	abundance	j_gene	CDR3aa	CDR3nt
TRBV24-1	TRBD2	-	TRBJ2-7	CATSDSTSVYEQYF	TGTGCCACCAGTGATTCGACTAGCGTCTACGAGCAGTACTTC
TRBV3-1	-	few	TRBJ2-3	CASSVWNTDTQYF	TGTGCCAGCAGCGTTTGGAACACAGATACGCAGTATTTT
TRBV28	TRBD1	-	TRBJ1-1	CASSRTTGPENTEAFF	TGTGCCAGCAGTCGTACGACAGGGCCAGAGAACACTGAAGCTTTCTTT
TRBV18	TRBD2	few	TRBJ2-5	CASSPPPTPGLAVVQETQYF	TGTGCCAGCTCACCGCCTCCTACACCGGGACTAGCGGTAGTTCAAGAGACCCAGTACTTC
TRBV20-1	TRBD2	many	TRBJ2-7	CSARERTSGSTEQYF	TGCAGTGCTAGAGAAAGGACTAGCGGGAGTACAGAGCAGTACTTC
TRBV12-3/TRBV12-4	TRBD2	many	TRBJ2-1	CASSSLAGSGEQFF	TGTGCCAGCAGTTCGCTAGCGGGAAGCGGGGAGCAGTTCTTC
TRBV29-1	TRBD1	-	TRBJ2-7	CSVGGRQGAHEQYF	TGCAGCGTTGGAGGGCGACAGGGGGCCCACGAGCAGTACTTC
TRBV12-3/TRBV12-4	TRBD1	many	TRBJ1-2	CASSAYRGHGYTF	TGTGCCAGCAGTGCCTACAGGGGGCATGGCTACACCTTC
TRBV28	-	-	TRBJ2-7	CASSSSGGIYEQYF	-
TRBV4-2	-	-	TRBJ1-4	CASSRQWGGGEKLFF	TGTGCCAGCAGCCGCCAGTGGGGAGGTGGGGAAAAACTGTTTTTT
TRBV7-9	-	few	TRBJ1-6	CASSLGSQALHF	TGTGCCAGCAGCTTAGGTTCCCAAGCCCTCCACTTT
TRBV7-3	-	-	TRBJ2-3	CASSLGNPGTQYF	TGTGCCAGCAGCTTAGGGAACCCCGGGACGCAGTATTTT
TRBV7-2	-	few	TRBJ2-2	CASRVFSLLNTGELFF	TGTGCCAGCAGAGTCTTTAGTCTTTTGAACACCGGGGAGCTGTTTTTT
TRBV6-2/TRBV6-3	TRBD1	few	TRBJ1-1	CASSWRTGEVNTEAFF	TGTGCCAGCAGTTGGAGGACAGGGGAGGTGAACACTGAAGCTTTCTTT
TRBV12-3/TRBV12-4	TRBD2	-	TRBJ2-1	CASRPRRGVYNEQFF	TGTGCCAGCAGACCGCGGCGGGGGGTATACAATGAGCAGTTCTTC